This T cell receptor (beta chain) was profiled in a study of vaccination and CD4 T cells after COVID-19 (dated by TCRdb to between 2022 and 2023). At the level of the whole study: The convalescent cohort included six males and four females, with two Hispanic individuals, seven Caucasians, two Asians and one multiracial person. Participants received two doses of either the Pfizer-BioNTech BNT162b2 vaccine (n=8) or the Moderna mRNA-1273 vaccine (n=2). Post-COVID blood samples were collected from convalescent patients a median of about 92 days after diagnosis, with a range of about 30 to 170 days. Post-vaccine blood samples were taken a median of around 70 days after the second vaccine dose, with a range of roughly 13 to 250 days. For stimulating the cultures, overlapping spike peptide pools were used, derived from SARS-CoV-2 as well as from the common cold coronaviruses HCoV-NL63, HCoV-OC43 and HCoV-229E. Control cultures used a CEFX viral epitope pool as positive control, an HIV-1 Nef peptide pool as negative control, or no peptide. The spike-specific CD4+ TCR repertoire was compared before and after mRNA vaccination in ten to eleven COVID-19 convalescent patients and a few infection-naive healthy vaccine recipients. The paper as a whole reports these results and caveats: The median number of SARS-CoV-2-reactive clonotypes rose from 20 to 25 after infection to a few dozen after vaccination, but the change was not significant. Of the vaccine-specific clones in convalescent patients, 304 of 307, or nearly all, reacted only to SARS-CoV-2 spike and did not cross-react with common cold coronaviruses. The number of convalescent patients in the study was relatively small, and the study did not examine early timepoints following natural infection. In convalescent patients, a median around 90% of post-vaccine SARS-CoV-2-reactive clones were detected only after vaccination, and vaccine-specific priming was suggested by this finding.

From its cysteine to its phenylalanine, the CDR3 spans 11 amino acids. The sequence is cut down to CDR3 DNA, 33 bases in frame from base 1. V loses 0 bases, J loses 7 bases, and the germline ends lie 2 bases apart. The treatment or condition label, read with the paper, signifies: approximately 11-day PBMC culture with coronavirus spike peptide pools or control peptides (ViraFEST assay). To expand antigen-specific T cells with peptide pools and then pick out the expanded clonotypes through TCR sequencing, the study relied on the ViraFEST assay. The absence of prior SARS-CoV-2 infection in healthy vaccine recipients was confirmed by negative nucleocapsid antibody tests before and after vaccination. PBMCs were cultured at about 2 million per well in IMDM supplemented with approximately 5% human AB serum and around 10 IU/ml IL-2, with approximately 10 ug/ml peptide pools added. Half of the culture medium was replaced with fresh IL-2-containing medium on days 3 and 7. CD4+ T cells were isolated after roughly nine days of culture through negative selection using the EasySep CD4+ T cell isolation kit. Ficoll-Paque Plus gradient centrifugation was used to isolate PBMCs from whole blood, and the isolated PBMCs were then either used fresh or cryopreserved at -140C. In general, triplicate wells were set up for every culture condition.

This clonotype has more than one count but fewer than ten. What antigen it recognizes has not been identified. No much larger clonotype is one base removed from it; base qualities were not supplied. Libraries came from PCR. DNA from cultured CD4+ T cells was subjected to TCR sequencing with the Oncomine TCR Beta short-read assay at the Johns Hopkins FTIC core. The QIAamp micro DNA kit was used to extract genomic DNA from the cultured CD4+ T cells. Oncomine TCR Beta libraries from cultured CD4+ T cells were pooled with unique dual indexes and sequenced on an Illumina iSeq 100. In the authors' own workflow: Non-productive sequences were removed, and CDR3s that did not start with C, did not end with F or W, or were shorter than 7 amino acids were discarded. Antigen-specific clonotypes were identified with the MANAFEST web application by comparing peptide-stimulated wells with reference and other culture wells. For a clone to be called positive, the clone needed an FDR below 0.05, an odds ratio above 5, and a productive frequency above 0.1% in at least two of three replicate wells. Clonotypes that were significantly expanded in both SARS-CoV-2 spike wells and at least one common cold coronavirus spike condition were defined as cross-reactive. Using R version 3.6.1, CDR3 homology was evaluated through Levenshtein distances (stringdist) along with unrooted phylogenetic trees (ape). The public reads were quality trimmed at Q25 with fastp and then assembled into clones with MiXCR by TCRdb, keeping productive beta chains. Entries are consolidated by CDR3 protein sequence, retaining the most common genes and DNA. TCRdb, not the authors, supplied the V and J calls. The sample has about 27,000 distinct CDR3 sequences on record, approximately 66% of them singletons. The biggest ten clones account for about 15% of the sample.

The chain was built from TRBV12-3 or TRBV12-4 and TRBJ2-3, with no confidently assigned D gene. The sequence derives from a human donor who received a COVID-19 vaccine. The sample here was CD4+ T cells from blood, cultured in vitro, taken after SARS-CoV-2 vaccination. The bases are TGTGCCAGCAGTTTAGCCAATACGCAGTATTTT. Translated, this is CASSLANTQYF.